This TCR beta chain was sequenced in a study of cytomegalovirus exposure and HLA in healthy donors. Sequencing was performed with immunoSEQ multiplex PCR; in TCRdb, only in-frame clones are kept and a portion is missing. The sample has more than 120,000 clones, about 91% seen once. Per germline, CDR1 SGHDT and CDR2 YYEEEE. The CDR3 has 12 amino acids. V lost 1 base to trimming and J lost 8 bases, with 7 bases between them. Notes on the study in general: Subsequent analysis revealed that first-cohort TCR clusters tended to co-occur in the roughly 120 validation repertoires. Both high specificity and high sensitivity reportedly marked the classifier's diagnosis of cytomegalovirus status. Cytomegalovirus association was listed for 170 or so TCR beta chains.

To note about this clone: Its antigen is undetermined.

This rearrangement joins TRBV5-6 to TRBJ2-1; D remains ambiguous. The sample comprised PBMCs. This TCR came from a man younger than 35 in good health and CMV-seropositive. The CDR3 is CASSLTSDEQFF. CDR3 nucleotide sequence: TGTGCCAGCAGCTTGACGTCAGATGAGCAGTTCTTC.